The clone carrying this TCR beta chain was found a few times. Its antigen is as yet unknown. cDNA synthesis used the whole RNA isolate, giving expressed TCRB sequences. Sequencing was performed with immunoSEQ multiplex PCR; in TCRdb, only in-frame clones are kept and a portion is missing. The top ten hold approximately 0.7% of the sample, which has under 150,000 clones, about 10% seen once. This sample stems from a study of beta chain features in type 1 diabetes. Regarding the study as a whole: Among all four CD4+ subsets, Type 1 diabetes patients had TCRB CDR3s that were moderately but significantly shorter.

The sample comprised central memory CD4+ T cells from blood. This clonotype was sampled from a man aged 25-40 years with type 1 diabetes.

In DNA form, the CDR3 reads TGTGCCAGCACCGGGGATCCTGGGGCCAACGTCCTGACTTTC. This sequence encodes CASTGDPGANVLTF. The chain links TRBV19 to TRBJ2-6, with D perhaps matching TRBD2 (5 bases). The CDR3 runs to 14 residues. V was cut by 9 bases and J by 2 bases, with 11 bases left in between. From germline, CDR1 is LNHDA and CDR2 SQIVND (reference sequence).